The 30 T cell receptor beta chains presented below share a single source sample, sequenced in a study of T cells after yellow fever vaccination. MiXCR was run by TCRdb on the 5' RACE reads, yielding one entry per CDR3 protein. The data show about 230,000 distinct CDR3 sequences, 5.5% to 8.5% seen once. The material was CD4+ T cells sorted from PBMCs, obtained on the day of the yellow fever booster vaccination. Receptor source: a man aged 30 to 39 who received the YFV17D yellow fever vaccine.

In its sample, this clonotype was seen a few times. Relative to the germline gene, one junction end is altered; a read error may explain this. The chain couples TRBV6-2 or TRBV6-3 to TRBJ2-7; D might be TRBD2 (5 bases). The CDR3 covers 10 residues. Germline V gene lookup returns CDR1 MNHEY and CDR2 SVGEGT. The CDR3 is CASRRGLPIF. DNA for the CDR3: TGTGCCAGCAGACGTGGACTTCCAATCTTC.

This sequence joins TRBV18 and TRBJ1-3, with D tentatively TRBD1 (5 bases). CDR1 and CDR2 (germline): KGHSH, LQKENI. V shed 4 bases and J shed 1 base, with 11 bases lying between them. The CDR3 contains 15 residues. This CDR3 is CASSQDTGSGNTIYF. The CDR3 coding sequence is TGTGCCAGCTCACAGGACACTGGATCTGGAAACACCATATATTTT.

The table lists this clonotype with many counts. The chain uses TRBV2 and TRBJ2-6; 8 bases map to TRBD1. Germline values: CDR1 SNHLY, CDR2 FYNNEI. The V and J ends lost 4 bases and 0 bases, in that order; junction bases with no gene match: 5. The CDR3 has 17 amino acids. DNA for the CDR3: TGTGCCAGCAGTGCTGGACAGGGACTCTCTGGGGCCAACGTCCTGACTTTC. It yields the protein CASSAGQGLSGANVLTF.

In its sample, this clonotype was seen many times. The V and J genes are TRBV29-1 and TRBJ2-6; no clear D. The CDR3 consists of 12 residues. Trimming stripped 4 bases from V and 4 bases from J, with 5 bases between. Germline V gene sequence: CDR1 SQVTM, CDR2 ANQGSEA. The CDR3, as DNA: TGCAGCGTTGTATCCGGGGCCAACGTCCTGACTTTC. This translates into CSVVSGANVLTF.

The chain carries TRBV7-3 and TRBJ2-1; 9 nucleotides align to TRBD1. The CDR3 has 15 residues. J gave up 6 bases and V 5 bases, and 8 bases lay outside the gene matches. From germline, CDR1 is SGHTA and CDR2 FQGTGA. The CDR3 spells CASSGGQGLFNEQFF. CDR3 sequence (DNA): TGTGCCAGCAGCGGAGGACAGGGGTTGTTCAATGAGCAGTTCTTC.

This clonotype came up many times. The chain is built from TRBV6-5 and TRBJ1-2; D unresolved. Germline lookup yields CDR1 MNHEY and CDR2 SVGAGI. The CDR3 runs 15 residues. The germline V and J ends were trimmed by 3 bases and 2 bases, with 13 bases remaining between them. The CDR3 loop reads CASSYSRWTNYGYTF. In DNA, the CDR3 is TGTGCCAGCAGTTATAGCCGGTGGACGAACTATGGCTACACCTTC.

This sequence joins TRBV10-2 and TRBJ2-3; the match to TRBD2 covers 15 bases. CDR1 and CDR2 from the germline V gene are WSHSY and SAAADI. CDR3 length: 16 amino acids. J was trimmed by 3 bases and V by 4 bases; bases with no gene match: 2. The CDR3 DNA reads TGCGCCAGCAGTGGGGGGACTAGCGGGAGGACAGATACGCAGTATTTT. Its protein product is CASSGGTSGRTDTQYF.

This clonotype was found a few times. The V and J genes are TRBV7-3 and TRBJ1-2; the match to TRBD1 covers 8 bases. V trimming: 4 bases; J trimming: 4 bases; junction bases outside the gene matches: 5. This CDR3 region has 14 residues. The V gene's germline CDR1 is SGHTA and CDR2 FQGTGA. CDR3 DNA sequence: TGTGCCAGCAGCTCCCGAACAGGGGGCTATGGCTACACCTTC. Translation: CASSSRTGGYGYTF.

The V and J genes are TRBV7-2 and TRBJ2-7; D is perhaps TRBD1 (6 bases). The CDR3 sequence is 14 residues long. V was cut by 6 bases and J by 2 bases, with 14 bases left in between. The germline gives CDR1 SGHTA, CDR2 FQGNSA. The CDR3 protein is CASRQGPGAYEQYF. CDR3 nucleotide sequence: TGTGCCAGCAGACAAGGGCCAGGGGCCTACGAGCAGTACTTC.

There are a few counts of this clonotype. This CDR3 reads CASTAGGAETQYF. CDR3 in DNA: TGTGCCAGCACCGCGGGGGGGGCTGAGACCCAGTACTTC. This chain connects TRBV5-4 to TRBJ2-5, with 9 bases identical to TRBD2. CDR3 size: 13 residues. Trimming cost V 6 bases and J 5 bases; bases outside gene matches: 5. Looked up from germline, CDR1 is SGHNT and CDR2 is YYREEE (reference sequence).

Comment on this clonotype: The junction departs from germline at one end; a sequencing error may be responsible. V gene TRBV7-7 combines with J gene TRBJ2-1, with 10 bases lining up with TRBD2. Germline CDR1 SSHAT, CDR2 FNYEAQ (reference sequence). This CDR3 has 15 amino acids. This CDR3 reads CASSLTSGANDEQFF. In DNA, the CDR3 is TGTGCTAGCAGCCTAACTAGCGGGGCGAACGATGAGCAGTTCTTC.

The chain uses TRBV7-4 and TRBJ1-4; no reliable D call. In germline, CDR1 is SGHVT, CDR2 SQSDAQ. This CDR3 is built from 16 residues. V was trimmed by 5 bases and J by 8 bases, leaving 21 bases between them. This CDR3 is CASSPVKVNLKEKLFF. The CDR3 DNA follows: TGTGCCAGCAGCCCCGTAAAAGTTAACCTTAAGGAAAAACTGTTTTTT. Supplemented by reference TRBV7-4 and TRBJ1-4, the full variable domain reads GAGVSQSPRYKVAKRGRDVALRCDSISGHVTLYWYRQTLGQGSEVLTYSQSDAQRDKSGRPSGRFSAERPERSVSTLKIQRTEQGDSAVYLCASSPVKVNLKEKLFFGSGTQLSVL.

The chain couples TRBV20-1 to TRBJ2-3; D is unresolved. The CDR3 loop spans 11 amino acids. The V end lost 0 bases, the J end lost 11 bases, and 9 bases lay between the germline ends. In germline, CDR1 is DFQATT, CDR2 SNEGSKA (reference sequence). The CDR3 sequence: CSAREPKGQYF. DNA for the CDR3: TGCAGTGCTAGAGAACCGAAGGGGCAGTATTTT.

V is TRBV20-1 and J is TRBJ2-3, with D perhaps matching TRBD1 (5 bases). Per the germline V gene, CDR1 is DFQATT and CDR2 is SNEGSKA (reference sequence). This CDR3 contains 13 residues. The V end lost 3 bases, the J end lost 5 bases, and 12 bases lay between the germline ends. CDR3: CSARRGQLDTQYF. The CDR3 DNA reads TGCAGTGCTAGGCGAGGACAACTAGATACGCAGTATTTT.

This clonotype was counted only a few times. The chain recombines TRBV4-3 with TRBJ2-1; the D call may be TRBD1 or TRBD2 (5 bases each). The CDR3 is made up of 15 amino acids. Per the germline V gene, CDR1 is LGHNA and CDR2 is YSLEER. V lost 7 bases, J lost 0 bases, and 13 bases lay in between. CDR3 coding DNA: TGCGCCAGCACCCGGGACCTCACCTCCTACAATGAGCAGTTCTTC. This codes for CASTRDLTSYNEQFF.

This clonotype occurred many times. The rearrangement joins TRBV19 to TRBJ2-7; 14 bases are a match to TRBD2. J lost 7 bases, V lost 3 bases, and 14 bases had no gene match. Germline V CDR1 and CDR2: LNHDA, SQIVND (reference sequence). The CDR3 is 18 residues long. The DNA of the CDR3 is TGTGCCAGTAGTATGGGATTGGGGACTAGCGGGAGTTCTCGGGAGCAGTACTTC. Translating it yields CASSMGLGTSGSSREQYF. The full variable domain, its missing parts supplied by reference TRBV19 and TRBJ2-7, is DGGITQSPKYLFRKEGQNVTLSCEQNLNHDAMYWYRQDPGQGLRLIYYSQIVNDFQKGDIAEGYSVSREKKESFPLTVTSAQKNPTAFYLCASSMGLGTSGSSREQYFGPGTRLTVT.

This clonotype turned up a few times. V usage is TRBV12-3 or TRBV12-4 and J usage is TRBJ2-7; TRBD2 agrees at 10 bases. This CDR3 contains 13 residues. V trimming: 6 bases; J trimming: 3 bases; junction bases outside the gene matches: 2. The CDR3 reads CASRSSGSYEQYF. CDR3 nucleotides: TGTGCCAGCAGATCTAGCGGGAGCTACGAGCAGTACTTC.

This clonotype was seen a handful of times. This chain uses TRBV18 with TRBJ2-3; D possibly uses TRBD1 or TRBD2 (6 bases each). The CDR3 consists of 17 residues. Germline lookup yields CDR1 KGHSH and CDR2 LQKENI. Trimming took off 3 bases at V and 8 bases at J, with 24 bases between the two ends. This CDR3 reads CASSPNRLGGTDGTQYF. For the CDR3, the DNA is TGTGCCAGCTCACCGAACCGGTTGGGGGGCACAGATGGTACGCAGTATTTT.

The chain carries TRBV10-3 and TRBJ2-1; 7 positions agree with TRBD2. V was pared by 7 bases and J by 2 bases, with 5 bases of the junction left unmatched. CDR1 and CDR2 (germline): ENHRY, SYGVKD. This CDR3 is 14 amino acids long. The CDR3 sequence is CAITRTSTYNEQFF. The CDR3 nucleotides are TGTGCCATCACCCGGACTAGTACCTACAATGAGCAGTTCTTC.

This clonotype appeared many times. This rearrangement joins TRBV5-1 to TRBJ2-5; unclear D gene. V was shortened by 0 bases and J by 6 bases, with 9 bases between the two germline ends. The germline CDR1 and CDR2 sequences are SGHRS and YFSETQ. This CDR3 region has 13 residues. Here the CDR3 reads CASSLGPEQTQYF. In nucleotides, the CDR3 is TGCGCCAGCAGCTTGGGACCGGAGCAGACCCAGTACTTC.

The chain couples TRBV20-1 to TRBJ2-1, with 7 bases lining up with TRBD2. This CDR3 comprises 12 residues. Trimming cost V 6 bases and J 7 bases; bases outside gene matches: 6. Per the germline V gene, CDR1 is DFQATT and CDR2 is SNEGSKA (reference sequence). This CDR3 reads CSATDSGNEQFF. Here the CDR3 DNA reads TGCAGTGCCACAGATAGCGGGAATGAGCAGTTCTTC.

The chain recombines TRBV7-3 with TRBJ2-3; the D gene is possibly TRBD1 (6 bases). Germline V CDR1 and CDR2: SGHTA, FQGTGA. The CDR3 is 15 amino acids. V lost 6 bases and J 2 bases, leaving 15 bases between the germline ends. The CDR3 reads CASRDWGRSTDTQYF. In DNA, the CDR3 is TGTGCCAGCAGGGACTGGGGGCGGTCCACAGATACGCAGTATTTT.

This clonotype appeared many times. The CDR3 spells CASSARNEQFF. Written as DNA, the CDR3 is TGTGCCAGCAGCGCCCGCAATGAGCAGTTCTTC. The J gene is TRBJ2-1, the V gene TRBV5-5; D not resolved. The CDR3 runs to 11 residues. Germline CDR1 and CDR2: SGHKS and YYEKEE (reference sequence). V lost 4 bases and J lost 6, with 5 bases in between.

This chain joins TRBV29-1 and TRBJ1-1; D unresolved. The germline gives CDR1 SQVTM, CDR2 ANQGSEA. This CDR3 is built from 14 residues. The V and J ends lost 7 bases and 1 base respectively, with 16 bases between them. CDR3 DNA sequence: TGCAGCGCCGACGTCGGTGGCGCGAACACTGAAGCTTTCTTT. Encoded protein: CSADVGGANTEAFF.

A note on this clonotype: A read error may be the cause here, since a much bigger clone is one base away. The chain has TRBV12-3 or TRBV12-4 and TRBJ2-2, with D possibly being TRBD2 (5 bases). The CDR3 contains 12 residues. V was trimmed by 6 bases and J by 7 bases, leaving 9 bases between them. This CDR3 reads CASRLDIGELFF. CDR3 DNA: TGTGCCAGCAGACTAGACATCGGGGAGCTGTTTTTT.

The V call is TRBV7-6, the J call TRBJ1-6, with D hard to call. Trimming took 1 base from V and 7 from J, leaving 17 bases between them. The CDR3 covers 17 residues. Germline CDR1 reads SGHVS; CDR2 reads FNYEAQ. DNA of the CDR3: TGTGCCAGCAGCTTAGAGGGAGTCCTCCGTTGGAATTCACCCCTCCACTTT. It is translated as CASSLEGVLRWNSPLHF.

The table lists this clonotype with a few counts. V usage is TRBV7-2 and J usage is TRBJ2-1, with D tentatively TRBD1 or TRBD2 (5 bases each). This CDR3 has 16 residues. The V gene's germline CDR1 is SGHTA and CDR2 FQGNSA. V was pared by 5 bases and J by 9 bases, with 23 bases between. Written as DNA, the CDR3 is TGTGCCAGCAGCACGACGCCCGGGGCCTCCCAGGGTGAGCAGTTCTTC. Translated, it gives CASSTTPGASQGEQFF.

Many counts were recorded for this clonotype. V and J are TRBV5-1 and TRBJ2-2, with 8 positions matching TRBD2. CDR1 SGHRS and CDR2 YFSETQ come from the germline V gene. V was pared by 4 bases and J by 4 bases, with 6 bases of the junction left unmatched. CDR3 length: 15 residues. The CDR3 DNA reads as TGCGCCAGCAGCACAGCGGGAGCGGTCACCGGGGAGCTGTTTTTT. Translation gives CASSTAGAVTGELFF.

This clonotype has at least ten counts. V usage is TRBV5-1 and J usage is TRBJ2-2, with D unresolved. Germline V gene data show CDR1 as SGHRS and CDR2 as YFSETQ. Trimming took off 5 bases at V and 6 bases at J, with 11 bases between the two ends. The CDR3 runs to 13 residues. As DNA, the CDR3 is TGCGCCAGCAGGGAGACCACTCCCGGGGAGCTGTTTTTT. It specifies CASRETTPGELFF.

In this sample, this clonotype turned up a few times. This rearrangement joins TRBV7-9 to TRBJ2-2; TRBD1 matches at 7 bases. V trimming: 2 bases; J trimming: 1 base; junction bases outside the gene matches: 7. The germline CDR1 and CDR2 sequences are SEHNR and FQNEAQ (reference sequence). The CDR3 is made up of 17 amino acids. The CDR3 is CASSLTPGGWNTGELFF. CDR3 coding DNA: TGTGCCAGCAGCTTAACGCCAGGGGGTTGGAACACCGGGGAGCTGTTTTTT.